This T cell receptor beta chain was sequenced in a study of control samples from healthy donors and cancer patients. Libraries were prepared by immunoSEQ multiplex PCR; TCRdb keeps only in-frame clonotypes and omits some of them. The table records around 150,000 clones, around 90% of them present only once. CDR3 size: 11 residues. Trimming shortened V by 2 bases and J by 10 bases, and 6 bases separated the two germline ends. The germline gives CDR1 SEHNR, CDR2 FQNEAQ (reference sequence). The clonotype was recovered from a man aged 25 to 40 in good health. The sample taken for sequencing was blood. The genes are TRBV7-9 and TRBJ2-1; D gene ambiguous. The CDR3 region is CASSLNGEQFF. The CDR3 coding sequence is TGTGCCAGCAGCTTAAACGGGGAGCAGTTCTTC.